The 5 T cell receptor beta chains below all came from one sample that was sequenced in a study of blood T cell repertoires in COVID-19. The data were produced by immunoSEQ multiplex PCR, yet TCRdb's version contains in-frame clones alone and is incomplete. This repertoire shows roughly 81,000 clones, under 85% found once; its top ten account for 2.5% to 3.5%. Specimen: peripheral blood. Receptors were obtained from a woman of 80 years or more with COVID-19, enrolled during active disease.

V gene TRBV7-3 combines with J gene TRBJ2-5; 10 bases fit TRBD2. V shed 5 bases and J 5 bases; nucleotides not matched to a gene: 8. The CDR3 extends over 15 amino acids. Germline V CDR1 and CDR2: SGHTA, FQGTGA. The CDR3 sequence: CASSPSSGGVETQYF. CDR3 nucleotide sequence: TGTGCCAGCAGCCCCTCGAGCGGGGGGGTCGAGACCCAGTACTTC.

Only a few counts were recorded for this clone. The chain recombines TRBV11-2 with TRBJ2-1, with 12 bases matching TRBD2. The CDR3 extends over 14 amino acids. Germline CDR1 SGHAT, CDR2 FQNNGV. V shed 1 base and J 15 bases; nucleotides not matched to a gene: 7. CDR3 DNA sequence: TGTGCCAGCAGCTTAGGACTAGCGGGGGAAGGAGGGTTCTTC. Translating gives CASSLGLAGEGGFF. The full variable domain, with the rest looked up from reference TRBV11-2 and TRBJ2-1, is EAGVAQSPRYKIIEKRQSVAFWCNPISGHATLYWYQQILGQGPKLLIQFQNNGVVDDSQLPKDRFSAERLKGVDSTLKIQPAKLEDSAVYLCASSLGLAGEGGFFGPGTRLTVL.

This clone turned up a few times. This CDR3 reads CASSFSDSKDTQYF. Here the CDR3 DNA reads TGTGCCAGCAGTTTCTCGGACAGTAAAGATACGCAGTATTTT. J is TRBJ2-3 and V is TRBV28; D may be TRBD1 (6 bases). CDR1 and CDR2 (germline): MDHEN, SYDVKM. The CDR3 runs to 14 residues. V was pared by 3 bases and J by 5 bases, with 12 bases between.

V is TRBV19 and J is TRBJ1-3, with 8 bases identical to TRBD1. The germline gives CDR1 LNHDA, CDR2 SQIVND (reference sequence). Losses at the gene ends were 7 bases for V and 0 bases for J; bases not matched to a gene: 11. The CDR3 has 17 residues. CDR3 sequence reads: CASIAARGLFSGNTIYF. The CDR3 region has the DNA TGTGCCAGTATAGCGGCCAGGGGGCTATTCTCTGGAAACACCATATATTTT.

This sequence joins TRBV28 and TRBJ2-2; 9 nucleotides agree with TRBD1. Germline V gives CDR1 MDHEN, CDR2 SYDVKM. CDR3 size: 15 residues. V gave up 3 bases and J gave up 5 bases; unmatched junction bases: 4. The CDR3 DNA is TGTGCCAGCAGTTTGAACAGGGGGCGGACCGGGGAGCTGTTTTTT. Its protein is CASSLNRGRTGELFF.